A single sample is the source of the 16 T cell receptor beta chains below, sequenced in a study of blood T cell repertoires in COVID-19. This table comes from immunoSEQ multiplex PCR, and its TCRdb copy is limited to in-frame clones, with some not included. The table shows around 250,000 clones, with approximately 84% occurring only once. The sequenced material came from peripheral blood. All receptors come from a human donor in a cohort sampled during active COVID-19.

This chain uses TRBV6-5 with TRBJ1-6, with D hard to call. Germline CDR1 reads MNHEY; CDR2 reads SVGAGI. V gave up 2 bases and J gave up 8 bases, with 7 bases separating them. There are 13 residues in the CDR3. CDR3 sequence: CASSYMPDSPLHF. The CDR3 coding sequence is TGTGCCAGCAGTTACATGCCGGATTCACCCCTCCACTTT.

This clone was counted between two and nine times. The chain has TRBV24-1 and TRBJ2-7; D unclear. Germline lookup yields CDR1 KGHDR and CDR2 SFDVKD. Trimming pared 4 bases from V and 4 bases from J, leaving 4 bases between. The CDR3 contains 11 residues. In nucleotides, the CDR3 is TGTGCCACCAGTGACGTATACGAGCAGTACTTC. Translation: CATSDVYEQYF.

This clone occurred once. The chain couples TRBV6-1 to TRBJ1-2, with unresolved D. This CDR3 has 15 amino acids. Germline CDR1 is MNHNS and CDR2 is SASEGT. Trimming stripped 2 bases from V and 0 bases from J, with 10 bases between. The CDR3 DNA reads as TGTGCCAGCAGTGAAACGGTTATCACTAACTATGGCTACACCTTC. The encoded protein is CASSETVITNYGYTF.

The genes are TRBV15 and TRBJ2-1, with D tentatively TRBD2 (6 bases). Per germline, CDR1 LNHNV and CDR2 YYDKDF (reference sequence). V lost 1 base and J 5 bases, leaving 12 bases between the germline ends. CDR3 length: 15 residues. The DNA for the CDR3 is TGTGCCACCAGCAGAGCGGGACTTAAAGACAATGAGCAGTTCTTC. This gives the protein CATSRAGLKDNEQFF.

This sequence joins TRBV7-3 and TRBJ2-6; 10 nucleotides match TRBD2. This CDR3 comprises 18 residues. The J segment lost 3 bases and the V segment lost 0 bases, leaving 5 bases of the junction unmatched. Per the germline V gene, CDR1 is SGHTA and CDR2 is FQGTGA. Written as DNA, the CDR3 is TGTGCCAGCAGCTTAACCTCTAGCGGGAGTTTTGGGGCCAACGTCCTGACTTTC. It specifies CASSLTSSGSFGANVLTF.

The chain employs TRBV7-8 and TRBJ1-3; D is possibly TRBD1 (6 bases). CDR1 is SGHVS and CDR2 is FQNEAQ in the germline V gene. The CDR3 runs 17 residues. With 5 bases removed from V and 4 bases from J, the gap between germline ends came to 21 bases. CDR3 DNA sequence: TGTGCCAGCAGCCTCCTCGGGGCAGGGGCAACAGGAAACACCATATATTTT. Translating it yields CASSLLGAGATGNTIYF. Full variable domain (rest looked up from reference TRBV7-8 and TRBJ1-3): GAGVSQSPRYKVAKRGQDVALRCDPISGHVSLFWYQQALGQGPEFLTYFQNEAQLDKSGLPSDRFFAERPEGSVSTLKIQRTQQEDSAVYLCASSLLGAGATGNTIYFGEGSWLTVV.

The chain joins TRBV10-2 to TRBJ1-6; D may be TRBD1 (6 bases). There are 13 residues in the CDR3. The V end lost 5 bases, the J end lost 10 bases, and 12 bases lay between the germline ends. Looked up from germline, CDR1 is WSHSY and CDR2 is SAAADI. CDR3 DNA sequence: TGCGCCAGCAGTCTGACAGGATCCTCACCCCTCCACTTT. It translates to CASSLTGSSPLHF.

J is TRBJ2-3 and V is TRBV28, with D unresolved. Germline V gives CDR1 MDHEN, CDR2 SYDVKM. V dropped 7 bases and J dropped 0 bases, with 20 bases sitting between them. The CDR3 sequence is 17 residues long. The DNA for the CDR3 is TGTGCCAGCAAAGCAGGAAAAGGTTATCTTAGCACAGATACGCAGTATTTT. It yields the protein CASKAGKGYLSTDTQYF.

This clone has more than one count but fewer than ten. The chain joins TRBV19 to TRBJ2-5, with D possibly TRBD2 on 6 matching bases. The germline V and J ends were trimmed by 5 bases and 9 bases, with 28 bases remaining between them. Germline lookup yields CDR1 LNHDA and CDR2 SQIVND (reference sequence). The CDR3 totals 17 residues. The CDR3 loop is CASSRGLGGTTRVPQYF. The CDR3 DNA reads as TGTGCCAGTAGTCGAGGGCTCGGGGGAACGACTCGGGTCCCCCAGTACTTC.

This clone was seen a single time. CDR3 region: CASSLLGGGNQETQYF. The CDR3 bases are TGCGCCAGCAGCTTGCTGGGCGGGGGTAACCAAGAGACCCAGTACTTC. The rearrangement uses TRBV5-1 and TRBJ2-5; TRBD2 matches at 7 bases. Trimming removed 1 base from V and 0 bases from J; junction bases left unmatched: 6. CDR3 length equals 16 residues. Germline CDR1 and CDR2: SGHRS and YFSETQ. The full variable domain, rest sourced from reference TRBV5-1 and TRBJ2-5, is KAGVTQTPRYLIKTRGQQVTLSCSPISGHRSVSWYQQTPGQGLQFLFEYFSETQRNKGNFPGRFSGRQFSNSRSEMNVSTLELGDSALYLCASSLLGGGNQETQYFGPGTRLLVL.

This clone was counted between two and nine times. The chain joins TRBV27 to TRBJ2-7, with 11 bases aligning to TRBD1. There are 15 residues in the CDR3. Per the germline V gene, CDR1 is MNHEY and CDR2 is SMNVEV (reference sequence). The junction had 10 bases not matched to a gene; V was cut back by 5 bases and J by 7 bases. This CDR3 reads CASSLGGQGAGEQYF. The CDR3 bases are TGTGCCAGCAGTCTAGGTGGACAGGGGGCAGGGGAGCAGTACTTC.

This rearrangement joins TRBV5-1 to TRBJ1-1; 9 bases are shared with TRBD1. V dropped 3 bases and J dropped 5; count of bases not matched to a gene: 8. CDR3 size: 15 residues. Germline V CDR1 and CDR2: SGHRS, YFSETQ. CDR3 sequence reads: CASSSSGQGKTEAFF. The CDR3 nucleotides are TGCGCCAGCAGCTCCTCGGGACAGGGTAAAACTGAAGCTTTCTTT.

The chain couples TRBV3-1 (or the pseudogene TRBV3-2) to TRBJ2-1; D gene uncertain. V lost 0 bases and J lost 5, with 5 bases in between. Germline values: CDR1 LGHDT, CDR2 YNNKEL (reference sequence). The CDR3 runs 13 residues. The CDR3 DNA follows: TGTGCCAGCAGCCAAGAACTAAACAATGAGCAGTTCTTC. This encodes CASSQELNNEQFF.

This clone was seen a few times. The chain links TRBV19 to TRBJ1-2; no clear D gene. The CDR3 consists of 14 residues. Between the trimmed V and J ends, which lost 6 bases and 4 bases, there was a span of 15 bases. CDR1 LNHDA and CDR2 SQIVND come from the germline V gene (reference sequence). The CDR3 is CASSLAVGSYGYTF. The CDR3 region has the DNA TGTGCCAGTAGCTTAGCGGTTGGTAGCTATGGCTACACCTTC.

The chain couples TRBV19 to TRBJ1-2; 7 bases map to TRBD1. The CDR3 has 14 amino acids. Germline assignment: CDR1 LNHDA and CDR2 SQIVND (reference sequence). The V segment lost 7 bases and the J segment 6 bases; nucleotides outside the gene matches: 11. The CDR3 DNA reads TGTGCCAGTACCCCCAGGGGGGCAGGGCATGGCTACACCTTC. This gives the protein CASTPRGAGHGYTF.

The V and J genes are TRBV20-1 and TRBJ2-6; D possibly corresponds to TRBD2 (6 bases). CDR1 and CDR2 (germline): DFQATT, SNEGSKA (reference sequence). V lost 3 bases to trimming and J lost 2 bases, with 11 bases between them. The CDR3 is 15 residues long. The CDR3 loop reads CSASEGLTGANVLTF. The CDR3 DNA sequence: TGCAGTGCTAGTGAGGGACTCACTGGGGCCAACGTCCTGACTTTC.